The clone carrying this T cell receptor (beta chain) was picked up a small number of times. The target antigen is unknown. The CDR3 is 19 amino acids. The J segment lost 8 bases and the V segment lost 2 bases, leaving 16 bases of the junction unmatched. The data belong to a study of neurological immune-mediated disorders. Regarding the study as a whole: Multiple sclerosis patients had less TCR clonal expansion than even healthy controls, unlike HTLV-1-associated myelopathy.

Stated time point: longitudinal time-point 2. Among the participants, healthy controls were blood bank volunteers in Maryland, USA. By 5'RACE with 10-nucleotide random UMIs, the cDNA was made. Every sequencing run drew on 15-18 subjects and yielded over 190 million TCR-beta sequences. One entry per CDR3 protein, called by TCRdb with MiXCR from the 5' RACE reads. Of over 55,000 distinct CDR3 sequences listed, around a tenth are singletons. V and J are TRBV12-3 or TRBV12-4 and TRBJ2-1; 12 bases are shared with TRBD1. This sequence was found in a man aged 25-40 years in good health. The sequencing input was PBMCs. The CDR3 protein is CASSLRDRGPNLGGDEQFF. The CDR3 region has the DNA TGTGCCAGCAGTTTACGGGACAGGGGGCCGAATTTGGGTGGGGATGAGCAGTTCTTC.